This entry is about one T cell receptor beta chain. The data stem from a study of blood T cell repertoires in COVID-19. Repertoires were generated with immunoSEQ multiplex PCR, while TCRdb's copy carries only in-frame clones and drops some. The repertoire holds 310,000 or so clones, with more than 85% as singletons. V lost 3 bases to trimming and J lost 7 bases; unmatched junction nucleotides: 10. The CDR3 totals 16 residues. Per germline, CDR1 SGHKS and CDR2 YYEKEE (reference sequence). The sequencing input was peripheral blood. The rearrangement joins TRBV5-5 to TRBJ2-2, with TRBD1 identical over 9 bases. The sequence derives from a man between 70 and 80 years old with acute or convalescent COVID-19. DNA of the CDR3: TGTGCCAGCAGCTCACAGGGGGCTGTGGATGGCGGGGAGCTGTTTTTT. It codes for CASSSQGAVDGGELFF.